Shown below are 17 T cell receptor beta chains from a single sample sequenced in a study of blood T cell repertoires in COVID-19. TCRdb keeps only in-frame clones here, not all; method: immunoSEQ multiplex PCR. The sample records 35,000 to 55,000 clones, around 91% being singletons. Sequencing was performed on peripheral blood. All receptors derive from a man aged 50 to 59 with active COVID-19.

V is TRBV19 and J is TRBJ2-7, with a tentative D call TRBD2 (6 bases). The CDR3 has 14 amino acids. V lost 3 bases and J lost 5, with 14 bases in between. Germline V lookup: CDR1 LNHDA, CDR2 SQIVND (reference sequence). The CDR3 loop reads CASSIRGPGDEQYF. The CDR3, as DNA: TGTGCCAGTAGTATCCGAGGTCCGGGGGACGAGCAGTACTTC. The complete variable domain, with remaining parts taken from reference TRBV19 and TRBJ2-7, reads DGGITQSPKYLFRKEGQNVTLSCEQNLNHDAMYWYRQDPGQGLRLIYYSQIVNDFQKGDIAEGYSVSREKKESFPLTVTSAQKNPTAFYLCASSIRGPGDEQYFGPGTRLTVT.

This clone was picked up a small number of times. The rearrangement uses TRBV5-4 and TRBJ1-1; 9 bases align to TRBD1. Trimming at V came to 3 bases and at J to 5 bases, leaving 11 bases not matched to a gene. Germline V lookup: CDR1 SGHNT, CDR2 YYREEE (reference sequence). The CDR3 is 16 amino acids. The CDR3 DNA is TGTGCCAGCAGCTCGGGACAGGGTAGAACGGAGACTGAAGCTTTCTTT. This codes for CASSSGQGRTETEAFF.

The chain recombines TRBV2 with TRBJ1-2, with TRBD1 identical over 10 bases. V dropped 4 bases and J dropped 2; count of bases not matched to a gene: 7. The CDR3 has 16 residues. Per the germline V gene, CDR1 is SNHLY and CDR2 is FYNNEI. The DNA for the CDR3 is TGTGCCAGCAGTGGACAGGGGGCGCTCTCCAACTATGGCTACACCTTC. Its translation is CASSGQGALSNYGYTF.

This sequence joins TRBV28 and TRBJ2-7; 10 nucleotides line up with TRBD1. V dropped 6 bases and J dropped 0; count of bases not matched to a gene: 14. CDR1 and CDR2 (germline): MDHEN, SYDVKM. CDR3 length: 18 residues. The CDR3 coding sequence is TGTGCCAGCAGGAGGGGGACAGGGGACCAATGGAGCTCCTACGAGCAGTACTTC. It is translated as CASRRGTGDQWSSYEQYF.

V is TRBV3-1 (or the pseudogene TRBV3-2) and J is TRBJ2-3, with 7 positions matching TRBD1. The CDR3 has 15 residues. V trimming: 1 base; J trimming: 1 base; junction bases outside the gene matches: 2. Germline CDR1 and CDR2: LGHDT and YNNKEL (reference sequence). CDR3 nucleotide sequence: TGTGCCAGCAGCCAAGCTACAGGGGGCACAGATACGCAGTATTTT. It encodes CASSQATGGTDTQYF.

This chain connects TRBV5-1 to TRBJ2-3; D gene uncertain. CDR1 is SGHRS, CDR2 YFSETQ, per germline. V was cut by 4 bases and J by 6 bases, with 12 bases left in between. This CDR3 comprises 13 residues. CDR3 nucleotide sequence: TGCGCCAGCAGCAGTGGTAGGCGGGATACGCAGTATTTT. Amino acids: CASSSGRRDTQYF.

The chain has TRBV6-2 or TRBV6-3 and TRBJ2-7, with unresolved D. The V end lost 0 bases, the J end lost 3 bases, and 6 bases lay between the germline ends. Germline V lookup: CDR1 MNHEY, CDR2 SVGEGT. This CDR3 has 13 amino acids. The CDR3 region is CASSYSNYYEQYF. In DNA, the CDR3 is TGTGCCAGCAGTTACTCGAACTACTACGAGCAGTACTTC.

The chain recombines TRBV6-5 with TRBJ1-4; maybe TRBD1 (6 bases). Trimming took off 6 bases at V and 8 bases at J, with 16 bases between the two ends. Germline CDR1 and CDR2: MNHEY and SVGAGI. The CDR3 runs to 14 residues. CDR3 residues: CASSGQQTREKLFF. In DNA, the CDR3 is TGTGCCAGCAGCGGACAGCAAACGCGGGAAAAACTGTTTTTT.

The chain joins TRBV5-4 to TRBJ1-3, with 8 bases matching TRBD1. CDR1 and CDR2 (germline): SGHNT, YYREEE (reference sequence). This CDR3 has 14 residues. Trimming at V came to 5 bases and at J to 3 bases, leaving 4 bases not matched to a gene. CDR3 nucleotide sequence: TGTGCCAGCAGGTCCGACAGGGGTGGAAACACCATATATTTT. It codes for CASRSDRGGNTIYF.

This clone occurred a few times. The CDR3 protein is CASSYSRQGPSTGYTF. DNA for the CDR3: TGTGCCAGCAGTTACTCCCGACAGGGGCCATCGACTGGCTACACCTTC. The chain is built from TRBV6-6 and TRBJ1-2; 8 nucleotides match TRBD1. The germline gives CDR1 MNHNY, CDR2 SVGAGI (reference sequence). This CDR3 comprises 16 residues. V lost 0 bases to trimming and J lost 7 bases; unmatched junction nucleotides: 10.

In DNA, the CDR3 is TGTGCCAGCAGCCGACTAGCGGTCAATGAGCAGTTCTTC. The encoded protein is CASSRLAVNEQFF. The chain links TRBV3-1 (or the pseudogene TRBV3-2) to TRBJ2-1; TRBD2 matches at 9 bases. Germline V CDR1 and CDR2: LGHDT, YNNKEL (reference sequence). The trim removed 4 bases at V and 6 bases at J, leaving 1 base unmatched. The CDR3 spans 13 residues.

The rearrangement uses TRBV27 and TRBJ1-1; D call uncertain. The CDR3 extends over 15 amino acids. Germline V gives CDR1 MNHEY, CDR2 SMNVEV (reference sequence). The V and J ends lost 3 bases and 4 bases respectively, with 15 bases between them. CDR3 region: CASSFKPRRSTEAFF. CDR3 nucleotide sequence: TGTGCCAGCAGTTTCAAGCCTCGGCGGTCCACTGAAGCTTTCTTT.

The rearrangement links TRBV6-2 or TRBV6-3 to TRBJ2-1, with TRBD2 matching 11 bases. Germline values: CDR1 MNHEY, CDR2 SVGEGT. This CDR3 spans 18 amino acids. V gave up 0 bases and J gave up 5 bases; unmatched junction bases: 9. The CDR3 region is CASSYSTWASGGHNEQFF. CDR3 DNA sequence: TGTGCCAGCAGTTACTCTACTTGGGCTAGCGGGGGGCACAATGAGCAGTTCTTC.

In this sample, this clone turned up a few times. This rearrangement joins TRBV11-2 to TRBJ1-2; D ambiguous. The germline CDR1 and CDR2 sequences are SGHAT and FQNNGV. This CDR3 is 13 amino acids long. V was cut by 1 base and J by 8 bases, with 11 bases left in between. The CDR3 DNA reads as TGTGCCAGCAGCTTAGTTGCCGGGTTGGGCTACACCTTC. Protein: CASSLVAGLGYTF.

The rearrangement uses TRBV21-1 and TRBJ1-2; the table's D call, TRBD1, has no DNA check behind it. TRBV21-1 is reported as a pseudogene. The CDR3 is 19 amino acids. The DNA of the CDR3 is TGTGCCAGCAGCAATAGCCTGGGACAGCCCTTAACTCCTAACTATGGCTACACCTTC. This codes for CASSNSLGQPLTPNYGYTF.

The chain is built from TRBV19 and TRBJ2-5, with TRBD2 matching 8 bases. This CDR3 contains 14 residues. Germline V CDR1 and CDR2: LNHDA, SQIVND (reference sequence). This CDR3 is CASEGRGGRETQYF. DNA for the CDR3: TGTGCATCGGAGGGTCGGGGGGGCCGGGAGACCCAGTACTTC. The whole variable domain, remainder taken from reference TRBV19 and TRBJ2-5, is DGGITQSPKYLFRKEGQNVTLSCEQNLNHDAMYWYRQDPGQGLRLIYYSQIVNDFQKGDIAEGYSVSREKKESFPLTVTSAQKNPTAFYLCASEGRGGRETQYFGPGTRLLVL.

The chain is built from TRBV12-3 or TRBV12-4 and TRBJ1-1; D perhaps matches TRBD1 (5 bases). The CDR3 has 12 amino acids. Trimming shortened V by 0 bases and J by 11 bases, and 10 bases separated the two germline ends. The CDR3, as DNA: TGTGCCAGCAGTTTAGCAGGGGTCGGGGCTTTCTTT. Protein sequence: CASSLAGVGAFF.